This TCR beta chain was captured by sequencing in a study of blood T cell repertoires in COVID-19. Profiling relied on immunoSEQ multiplex PCR, and the TCRdb table lists in-frame clones only, not all of them. In the table there are about 130,000 clones, around 83% of which are singletons. With 3 bases clipped from V and 2 bases from J, the junction kept 4 bases outside the gene matches. Germline V CDR1 and CDR2: LGHDT, YNNKEL (reference sequence). There are 16 residues in the CDR3. The sequence was obtained from a man aged 25 to 45 who had recovered from COVID-19. Material: PBMCs or T cells enriched from blood (not recorded which). J is TRBJ2-3 and V is TRBV3-1 (or the pseudogene TRBV3-2); 11 bases agree with TRBD2. The CDR3, as DNA: TGTGCCAGCAGCCACGGACTAGCGGGCATCACAGATACGCAGTATTTT. Translated, it gives CASSHGLAGITDTQYF.